These 19 T cell receptor beta chains were all obtained from the same sample, sequenced in a study of CD8 T cells in ankylosing spondylitis. MiXCR, applied by TCRdb to the 5' RACE reads, yields one record per CDR3 protein. This table has a few hundred thousand distinct CDR3 sequences, approximately 11% appearing once. Material for sequencing was blood, either unsorted or a sorted T cell fraction (not recorded which). Source of these receptors: a male donor with ankylosing spondylitis or in good health (not recorded which).

This clonotype has a count of ten or more. The chain joins TRBV5-1 to TRBJ2-2, with a weak D call TRBD2 (5 bases). Trimming took off 2 bases at V and 6 bases at J, with 23 bases between the two ends. Germline CDR1 SGHRS, CDR2 YFSETQ. The CDR3 extends over 18 amino acids. CDR3 in DNA: TGCGCCAGCAGCTTTACCCCCCTCGGGGAAAGGGTCGCCGGGGAGCTGTTTTTT. Residues: CASSFTPLGERVAGELFF.

There are many counts of this clonotype. V is TRBV15 and J is TRBJ1-2; D is unclear. From germline, CDR1 is LNHNV and CDR2 YYDKDF (reference sequence). V was pared by 0 bases and J by 2 bases, with 7 bases between. This CDR3 is built from 14 residues. The CDR3 reads CATSREAVNYGYTF. CDR3 DNA: TGTGCCACCAGCAGAGAGGCGGTGAACTATGGCTACACCTTC.

This clonotype was detected only a few times. V is TRBV12-3 or TRBV12-4 and J is TRBJ2-6; TRBD2 aligns across 9 bases. Unmatched junction bases numbered 12, after V lost 2 bases and J lost 4 bases. The CDR3 runs 19 residues. The CDR3 DNA reads TGTGCCAGCAGTTTACAATCGGGACTAGCCATCCAAGGGGCCAACGTCCTGACTTTC. Protein sequence: CASSLQSGLAIQGANVLTF.

Regarding this clonotype: The junction does not match germline at one end; this may be a read error. V and J are TRBV9 and TRBJ2-7; 7 bases are a match to TRBD2. The CDR3 covers 15 residues. Germline V CDR1 and CDR2: SGDLS, YYNGEE. The CDR3 spells CGSSVDQRGPYEQYF. Written as DNA, the CDR3 is TGTGGCAGCAGCGTAGACCAGCGGGGACCCTACGAGCAGTACTTC.

This rearrangement joins TRBV25-1 to TRBJ1-1; perhaps TRBD1 as D (6 bases). CDR3 size: 14 residues. The ends were cut back, 6 bases at V and 1 base at J, with 12 bases in the middle. Per germline, CDR1 MGHDK and CDR2 SYGVNS. The CDR3 spells CASSLGQRNTEAFF. The CDR3 DNA reads TGTGCCAGCAGCCTCGGACAGAGGAACACTGAAGCTTTCTTT.

The chain uses TRBV7-2 and TRBJ2-2, with a tentative D call TRBD2 (5 bases). V lost 1 base and J lost 7, with 13 bases in between. Per the germline V gene, CDR1 is SGHTA and CDR2 is FQGNSA. This CDR3 is built from 15 residues. The CDR3 sequence: CASSLGFFGVGELFF. The CDR3 DNA reads as TGTGCCAGCAGCTTAGGTTTCTTCGGGGTCGGGGAGCTGTTTTTT.

This clonotype was picked up a small number of times. The gene calls are TRBV19 and TRBJ2-1; no firm D call. The CDR3 contains 16 residues. The V gene lost 4 bases and the J gene lost 0 bases, with 13 bases spanning the gap. CDR1 and CDR2 (germline): LNHDA, SQIVND (reference sequence). CDR3 coding DNA: TGTGCCAGTAGTAGACGGCAGCTAACCTCCTACAATGAGCAGTTCTTC. Translated, it gives CASSRRQLTSYNEQFF. Complete variable domain (other parts from reference TRBV19 and TRBJ2-1): DGGITQSPKYLFRKEGQNVTLSCEQNLNHDAMYWYRQDPGQGLRLIYYSQIVNDFQKGDIAEGYSVSREKKESFPLTVTSAQKNPTAFYLCASSRRQLTSYNEQFFGPGTRLTVL.

The table lists this clonotype with many counts. This chain's CDR3 is CASSAGGGQETQYF. The CDR3 nucleotides read TGTGCCAGCAGCGCGGGAGGAGGCCAAGAGACCCAGTACTTC. This chain links TRBV12-3 or TRBV12-4 with TRBJ2-5; TRBD2 agrees at 8 bases. CDR3 length: 14 residues. V lost 6 bases, J lost 1 base, and 4 bases stayed unmatched.

In this sample, this clonotype turned up many times. The V call is TRBV28, the J call TRBJ2-1; 7 bases align to TRBD2. CDR1 and CDR2 from the germline V gene are MDHEN and SYDVKM. The CDR3 loop spans 15 amino acids. V lost 6 bases, J lost 6 bases, and 11 bases stayed unmatched. Here the CDR3 DNA reads TGTGCCAGCAGGCCCCTGGGCGGGAGTAGCAATGAGCAGTTCTTC. It translates to CASRPLGGSSNEQFF.

The gene calls are TRBV5-1 and TRBJ2-5, with D unclear. Between the trimmed V and J ends, which lost 1 base and 4 bases, there was a span of 11 bases. The CDR3 has 14 residues. Germline V gives CDR1 SGHRS, CDR2 YFSETQ. The CDR3 here is CASSLTESPETQYF. The CDR3, as DNA: TGCGCCAGCAGCTTGACAGAAAGCCCAGAGACCCAGTACTTC.

At least ten counts were recorded for this clonotype. The chain couples TRBV20-1 to TRBJ2-7, with 7 bases aligning to TRBD1. Losses at the gene ends were 3 bases for V and 2 bases for J; bases not matched to a gene: 7. Germline V CDR1 and CDR2: DFQATT, SNEGSKA (reference sequence). The CDR3 spans 14 residues. The CDR3, as DNA: TGCAGTGCTAGTGACCGAGGGACAGCCTACGAGCAGTACTTC. Translated, it gives CSASDRGTAYEQYF.

The chain couples TRBV29-1 to TRBJ1-1, with a possible D match to TRBD1 (6 bases). There are 13 residues in the CDR3. Germline V gene data show CDR1 as SQVTM and CDR2 as ANQGSEA. Trimming took 7 bases from V and 3 from J, leaving 15 bases between them. The CDR3 DNA is TGCAGCGCCCACAGGGCGGGAGACACTGAAGCTTTCTTT. This encodes CSAHRAGDTEAFF. Full variable domain (missing parts from reference TRBV29-1 and TRBJ1-1): SAVISQKPSRDICQRGTSLTIQCQVDSQVTMMFWYRQQPGQSLTLIATANQGSEATYESGFVIDKFPISRPNLTFSTLTVSNMSPEDSSIYLCSAHRAGDTEAFFGQGTRLTVV.

The J gene is TRBJ2-3, the V gene TRBV18; D possibly corresponds to TRBD1 (5 bases). This CDR3 is 14 amino acids long. Deletions cut 2 bases from V and 6 bases from J, with 12 bases between. Germline assignment: CDR1 KGHSH and CDR2 LQKENI. The CDR3 DNA reads TGTGCCAGCTCACCAAGTGCAGGGTCGGATACGCAGTATTTT. This sequence encodes CASSPSAGSDTQYF.

This clonotype was seen many times. The gene calls are TRBV5-1 and TRBJ1-6; D gene ambiguous. The CDR3 has 15 amino acids. The V end lost 4 bases, the J end lost 8 bases, and 16 bases lay between the germline ends. Germline V gene lookup returns CDR1 SGHRS and CDR2 YFSETQ. The CDR3 spells CASSPVVGYDSPLHF. CDR3 in DNA: TGCGCCAGCAGCCCGGTGGTAGGCTACGATTCACCCCTCCACTTT.

This clonotype was counted ten times or more. This chain uses TRBV29-1 with TRBJ2-7; 7 bases match TRBD1. Germline lookup yields CDR1 SQVTM and CDR2 ANQGSEA. Trimming at V came to 7 bases and at J to 5 bases, leaving 11 bases not matched to a gene. The CDR3 has 13 amino acids. In DNA form, the CDR3 reads TGCAGCGCCGGACTGGGACAGTCCAACGAGCAGTACTTC. Translated, it gives CSAGLGQSNEQYF.

CDR3 amino acids: CASSRWSGPTGPNSGANVLTF. The CDR3 DNA sequence: TGTGCCAGCAGCCGATGGTCTGGGCCGACAGGTCCGAACTCTGGGGCCAACGTCCTGACTTTC. The rearrangement uses TRBV6-4 and TRBJ2-6, with a weak D call TRBD1 (6 bases). This CDR3 spans 21 amino acids. Germline assignment: CDR1 MRHNA and CDR2 SNTAGT. The ends were cut back, 6 bases at V and 0 bases at J, with 27 bases in the middle.

At least ten counts were recorded for this clonotype. The chain is built from TRBV11-1 and TRBJ2-5, with 8 bases lining up with TRBD2. V gave up 1 base and J gave up 2 bases; unmatched junction bases: 12. CDR1 is SGHAT, CDR2 FQDESV, per germline (reference sequence). The CDR3 consists of 18 residues. The CDR3 is CASSLGLAGRLGQETQYF. CDR3 sequence (DNA): TGTGCCAGCAGCTTAGGGCTAGCGGGCCGCCTGGGGCAAGAGACCCAGTACTTC.

This clonotype was seen only a few times. The chain has TRBV7-2 and TRBJ2-1; 11 nucleotides align to TRBD2. This CDR3 region has 16 residues. In germline, CDR1 is SGHTA, CDR2 FQGNSA. Trimming at V came to 4 bases and at J to 7 bases, leaving 9 bases not matched to a gene. CDR3 residues: CASSWDRASGRNEQFF. CDR3 DNA: TGTGCCAGCAGCTGGGACCGGGCTAGCGGGAGGAATGAGCAGTTCTTC.

This clonotype showed up many times. The rearrangement links TRBV5-1 to TRBJ2-7, with D perhaps matching TRBD2 (5 bases). V was pared by 4 bases and J by 2 bases, with 22 bases between. Germline CDR1 reads SGHRS; CDR2 reads YFSETQ. This CDR3 region has 17 residues. The CDR3 DNA follows: TGCGCCAGCAGCGTTAATAGGGCAGGAGGCTCCCCCTACGAGCAGTACTTC. Amino acids: CASSVNRAGGSPYEQYF.